This TCR beta chain comes out of a study of T cell repertoires in cytomegalovirus infection. Study information: A matching HLA type, together with CMV infection, was signaled by public TCR beta signatures. Whole-study results and caveats: HLA-C-restricted CMV clonotypes gave the most frequent clonotype in two of eight donors. People with CMV and the relevant HLA were identified by cumulative public TCR beta family frequency.

The CDR3 has 14 amino acids. The V segment lost 5 bases and the J segment 6 bases; nucleotides outside the gene matches: 10. Looked up from germline, CDR1 is SGHTA and CDR2 is FQGNSA. This clonotype was counted ten times or more. Its antigen is currently unknown. Via MiXCR, TCRdb re-called the reads, giving one row per CDR3 protein. The sample yields approximately 180,000 distinct CDR3 sequences, roughly a fifth seen once. This TCR derives from a human donor in good health (CMV status not recorded). Some clones in this sample may be carry-over from other donors' samples. The chain carries TRBV7-2 and TRBJ2-7, with 7 bases matching TRBD2. Sequencing input: PBMCs. This chain's CDR3 is CASSLQRDAPEQYF. CDR3 nucleotides: TGTGCCAGCAGCCTTCAGCGGGACGCTCCCGAGCAGTACTTC.